The 30 T cell receptor beta chains below all came from one sample that was sequenced in a study of T cell repertoires in cytomegalovirus infection. One entry per CDR3 protein, called by TCRdb with MiXCR from the reads. Among some 240,000 distinct CDR3 sequences listed, more than 15% were seen once. Sample: CD8+ T cells from PBMCs. The receptors originated from a human donor in good health (CMV status not recorded). Some clones in this sample may be carry-over from other donors' samples.

A few counts support this clonotype. This rearrangement joins TRBV7-8 to TRBJ1-4; D is unclear. The CDR3 length is 16 residues. V lost 5 bases to trimming and J lost 3 bases, with 16 bases between them. Germline V gene lookup returns CDR1 SGHVS and CDR2 FQNEAQ. Written as DNA, the CDR3 is TGTGCCAGCAGCCCAAAATCCCCTCCAGCTAATGAAAAACTGTTTTTT. It specifies CASSPKSPPANEKLFF.

The chain carries TRBV29-1 and TRBJ2-2; no clear D gene. CDR3 length: 12 residues. Per germline, CDR1 SQVTM and CDR2 ANQGSEA. The V and J ends lost 7 bases and 7 bases respectively, with 13 bases between them. CDR3 residues: CSAGMGSGELFF. In DNA, the CDR3 is TGCAGCGCCGGAATGGGTAGCGGGGAGCTGTTTTTT.

This clonotype has a handful of counts. The chain has TRBV11-3 and TRBJ2-1; possibly TRBD2 for D (7 bases). V was shortened by 4 bases and J by 8 bases, with 18 bases between the two germline ends. The CDR3 totals 15 residues. Per germline, CDR1 SGHNT and CDR2 YENEEA. CDR3 residues: CASSSNSRGGHEQFF. In nucleotides, the CDR3 is TGTGCCAGCAGCTCGAACTCGAGGGGGGGCCATGAGCAGTTCTTC.

Only a few counts were recorded for this clonotype. V and J are TRBV19 and TRBJ2-1; D is undetermined. Germline V gene data show CDR1 as LNHDA and CDR2 as SQIVND (reference sequence). Trimming shortened V by 5 bases and J by 0 bases, and 11 bases separated the two germline ends. CDR3 length: 15 residues. CDR3 residues: CASSPVPYSYNEQFF. The CDR3 nucleotides are TGTGCCAGTAGTCCCGTCCCGTACTCCTACAATGAGCAGTTCTTC.

The gene calls are TRBV12-3 or TRBV12-4 and TRBJ1-2; 7 bases align to TRBD1. This CDR3 region has 13 residues. J lost 0 bases, V lost 8 bases, and 3 bases had no gene match. CDR3 region: CASYRGPNYGYTF. As DNA, the CDR3 is TGTGCCAGCTACAGGGGACCTAACTATGGCTACACCTTC.

At least ten counts were recorded for this clonotype. The genes are TRBV19 and TRBJ1-2; the D is unclear. CDR3 length equals 13 residues. V shed 9 bases and J shed 4 bases, with 15 bases lying between them. CDR1 is LNHDA and CDR2 is SQIVND in the germline V gene (reference sequence). CDR3 region: CASLEDGGYGYTF. The CDR3 bases are TGTGCCAGCTTGGAGGACGGAGGCTATGGCTACACCTTC.

This rearrangement joins TRBV4-3 to TRBJ2-5; 10 bases agree with TRBD2. Germline V CDR1 and CDR2: LGHNA, YSLEER. J was trimmed by 3 bases and V by 0 bases; bases with no gene match: 4. The CDR3 sequence is 16 residues long. CDR3 DNA sequence: TGCGCCAGCAGCCAAGATATCACTAGCGGGGAAGAGACCCAGTACTTC. Encoded protein: CASSQDITSGEETQYF.

CDR3 region: CSVDSTGATEAFF. The CDR3 region has the DNA TGCAGCGTTGATTCTACAGGGGCCACTGAAGCTTTCTTT. The V and J genes are TRBV29-1 and TRBJ1-1; 7 bases agree with TRBD1. Germline loops: CDR1 SQVTM, CDR2 ANQGSEA. V lost 3 bases and J lost 4; bases outside the gene matches: 5. The CDR3 is 13 amino acids.

This clonotype was detected a few times. In nucleotides, the CDR3 is TGCAGTGCTTCGATCCCGGACAGGGTCGGGGAGACCCAGTACTTC. It translates to CSASIPDRVGETQYF. The chain uses TRBV20-1 and TRBJ2-5; 8 nucleotides agree with TRBD1. V shed 5 bases and J 5 bases; nucleotides not matched to a gene: 13. From germline, CDR1 is DFQATT and CDR2 SNEGSKA (reference sequence). The CDR3 has 15 residues.

V is TRBV20-1 and J is TRBJ2-7; the D is unclear. This CDR3 region has 14 residues. Germline CDR1 and CDR2: DFQATT and SNEGSKA (reference sequence). The V gene lost 3 bases and the J gene lost 0 bases, with 12 bases spanning the gap. CDR3 nucleotides: TGCAGTGCTAGTAGCACTCGGTCCTCCTACGAGCAGTACTTC. Its protein product is CSASSTRSSYEQYF.

This clonotype was seen many times. The V and J genes are TRBV7-6 and TRBJ1-1; the D gene is possibly TRBD1 (5 bases). V dropped 4 bases and J dropped 8 bases, with 14 bases sitting between them. Germline CDR1 and CDR2: SGHVS and FNYEAQ. The CDR3 has 13 amino acids. The CDR3 sequence: CASSSNLGVEAFF. For the CDR3, the DNA is TGTGCCAGCAGCTCTAACCTGGGGGTCGAAGCTTTCTTT. Using reference TRBV7-6 and TRBJ1-1 for the parts outside the CDR3, the full variable domain is GAGVSQSPRYKVTKRGQDVALRCDPISGHVSLYWYRQALGQGPEFLTYFNYEAQQDKSGLPNDRFSAERPEGSISTLTIQRTEQRDSAMYRCASSSNLGVEAFFGQGTRLTVV.

The chain has TRBV5-1 and TRBJ2-2; 9 nucleotides align to TRBD1. V trimming: 4 bases; J trimming: 4 bases; junction bases outside the gene matches: 20. The V gene's germline CDR1 is SGHRS and CDR2 YFSETQ. This CDR3 has 20 amino acids. The CDR3 protein is CASSIRDRETLKRGTGELFF. The DNA of the CDR3 is TGCGCCAGCAGCATACGGGACAGGGAAACCCTCAAGCGAGGCACCGGGGAGCTGTTTTTT.

This clonotype showed up just once. One junction end disagrees with the germline gene, perhaps due to a read error. V gene TRBV20-1 combines with J gene TRBJ2-5; 12 bases map to TRBD2. Per germline, CDR1 DFQATT and CDR2 SNEGSKA (reference sequence). The CDR3 totals 16 residues. CDR3 sequence: CSAISGLAGIQGTQYF. CDR3 sequence (DNA): TGCAGTGCTATCTCCGGACTAGCGGGGATCCAAGGGACCCAGTACTTC.

This clonotype showed up many times. This chain uses TRBV7-2 with TRBJ2-7; D uncertain. CDR3 size: 12 residues. CDR1 and CDR2 from the germline V gene are SGHTA and FQGNSA. Between the trimmed V and J ends, which lost 2 bases and 5 bases, there was a span of 7 bases. The CDR3 DNA reads as TGTGCCAGCAGCTTAAGTAGTAACGAGCAGTACTTC. Its translation is CASSLSSNEQYF. The full variable domain, completed using reference TRBV7-2 and TRBJ2-7, is GAGVSQSPSNKVTEKGKDVELRCDPISGHTALYWYRQSLGQGLEFLIYFQGNSAPDKSGLPSDRFSAERTGGSVSTLTIQRTQQEDSAVYLCASSLSSNEQYFGPGTRLTVT.

The chain has TRBV7-9 and TRBJ1-2; D gene ambiguous. The germline CDR1 and CDR2 sequences are SEHNR and FQNEAQ (reference sequence). V lost 7 bases to trimming and J lost 8 bases, with 14 bases between them. The CDR3 sequence is 12 residues long. The CDR3 loop is CASTPAPKGYTF. In nucleotides, the CDR3 is TGTGCCAGCACCCCGGCCCCTAAAGGCTACACCTTC.

This clonotype was found many times. The V and J genes are TRBV12-3 or TRBV12-4 and TRBJ1-1, with 8 bases aligning to TRBD1. V was clipped by 5 bases and J by 4 bases; unmatched bases: 9. The CDR3 runs 15 residues. The CDR3 protein is CASSPGQGGVTEAFF. Written as DNA, the CDR3 is TGTGCCAGCAGTCCAGGACAGGGTGGCGTCACTGAAGCTTTCTTT.

In this sample, this clonotype turned up a few times. This rearrangement joins TRBV13 to TRBJ1-1; D is uncertain. This CDR3 is 12 amino acids long. In germline, CDR1 is PRHDT, CDR2 FYEKMQ (reference sequence). V lost 0 bases to trimming and J lost 7 bases, with 6 bases between them. The CDR3 protein is CASSLGQYEAFF. In DNA form, the CDR3 reads TGTGCCAGCAGCTTAGGGCAGTATGAAGCTTTCTTT.

V is TRBV5-5 and J is TRBJ2-2; D possibly corresponds to TRBD2 (6 bases). The V and J ends lost 2 bases and 2 bases respectively, with 10 bases between them. The length of the CDR3 is 15 residues. CDR1 SGHKS and CDR2 YYEKEE come from the germline V gene (reference sequence). CDR3 loop: CASSFYGGNTGELFF. CDR3 DNA: TGTGCCAGCAGCTTCTACGGGGGTAACACCGGGGAGCTGTTTTTT. The whole variable domain, filled in from reference TRBV5-5 and TRBJ2-2, reads DAGVTQSPTHLIKTRGQQVTLRCSPISGHKSVSWYQQVLGQGPQFIFQYYEKEERGRGNFPDRFSARQFPNYSSELNVNALLLGDSALYLCASSFYGGNTGELFFGEGSRLTVL.

This clonotype has more than one count but fewer than ten. Just one base apart from a much larger clone, this may be a read error. The gene calls are TRBV7-2 and TRBJ2-3, with 9 nucleotides matching TRBD2. CDR1 is SGHTA and CDR2 is FQGNSA in the germline V gene. This CDR3 region has 17 residues. DNA of the CDR3: TGTGTCAGCATCCTGGGTCGCGGGACTAGCTTAACAGATACGCAGTATTTT. It yields the protein CVSILGRGTSLTDTQYF.

This rearrangement joins TRBV19 to TRBJ1-5, with D tentatively TRBD1 (6 bases). Germline V gives CDR1 LNHDA, CDR2 SQIVND (reference sequence). The V gene lost 5 bases and the J gene lost 7 bases, with 18 bases spanning the gap. CDR3 length equals 15 residues. The CDR3 DNA reads TGTGCCAGTAGTTGGGGGGGCGGGACTGGACAGCCCCAGCATTTT. It encodes CASSWGGGTGQPQHF.

This clonotype was found a few times. The chain carries TRBV11-2 and TRBJ2-7, with D possibly being TRBD1 (5 bases). Germline values: CDR1 SGHAT, CDR2 FQNNGV. This CDR3 is 13 amino acids long. Trimming removed 5 bases from V and 5 bases from J, with 13 bases in between. CDR3 nucleotide sequence: TGTGCCAGCAGCGATGGGTGGGGCCACGAGCAGTACTTC. This codes for CASSDGWGHEQYF.

The chain joins TRBV2 to TRBJ1-5, with D perhaps TRBD1 (6 bases). CDR3 length: 15 amino acids. V was cut by 5 bases and J by 2 bases, with 13 bases left in between. Germline CDR1 and CDR2: SNHLY and FYNNEI. CDR3 DNA sequence: TGTGCCAGCAGTCCCTACAGGGAGGGCAATCAGCCCCAGCATTTT. Encoded protein: CASSPYREGNQPQHF. Combining the CDR3 with reference TRBV2 and TRBJ1-5 gives the whole variable domain EPEVTQTPSHQVTQMGQEVILRCVPISNHLYFYWYRQILGQKVEFLVSFYNNEISEKSEIFDDQFSVERPDGSNFTLKIRSTKLEDSAMYFCASSPYREGNQPQHFGDGTRLSIL.

The chain is built from TRBV11-2 and TRBJ1-4; D not certain. V was pared by 2 bases and J by 10 bases, with 20 bases between. Per germline, CDR1 SGHAT and CDR2 FQNNGV. The CDR3 totals 16 residues. The CDR3 loop is CASSLFQSISAGKLFF. The CDR3 DNA sequence: TGTGCCAGCAGCTTATTTCAGAGCATATCGGCTGGAAAACTGTTTTTT.

This clonotype occurred many times. V and J are TRBV7-6 and TRBJ2-3; possible D gene TRBD1, 6 bases. The length of the CDR3 is 19 residues. With 7 bases removed from V and 0 bases from J, the gap between germline ends came to 26 bases. The germline V gene has CDR1 SGHVS and CDR2 FNYEAQ. CDR3 bases: TGTGCCAGCACCCAATATTCCGGGACACGAGCTGCTAGCACAGATACGCAGTATTTT. The encoded protein is CASTQYSGTRAASTDTQYF.

This chain joins TRBV19 and TRBJ2-7, with a tentative D call TRBD1 (5 bases). V dropped 6 bases and J dropped 3 bases, with 15 bases sitting between them. There are 14 residues in the CDR3. The germline CDR1 and CDR2 sequences are LNHDA and SQIVND (reference sequence). CDR3 sequence: CASRRGQGDYEQYF. DNA of the CDR3: TGTGCCAGTAGGAGAGGCCAGGGTGACTACGAGCAGTACTTC.

J is TRBJ2-7 and V is TRBV7-9; D may be TRBD2 (6 bases). The CDR3 spans 12 residues. The V gene lost 5 bases and the J gene lost 6 bases, with 11 bases spanning the gap. Germline V gene sequence: CDR1 SEHNR, CDR2 FQNEAQ (reference sequence). CDR3 loop: CASSVGTFEQYF. DNA for the CDR3: TGTGCCAGCAGCGTCGGGACTTTCGAGCAGTACTTC. Full variable domain (rest looked up from reference TRBV7-9 and TRBJ2-7): DTGVSQNPRHKITKRGQNVTFRCDPISEHNRLYWYRQTLGQGPEFLTYFQNEAQLEKSRLLSDRFSAERPKGSFSTLEIQRTEQGDSAMYLCASSVGTFEQYFGPGTRLTVT.

The genes are TRBV6-5 and TRBJ1-2; D is possibly TRBD1 (6 bases). Germline V gene sequence: CDR1 MNHEY, CDR2 SVGAGI. The CDR3 is 15 amino acids. V was pared by 2 bases and J by 4 bases, with 14 bases between. CDR3 amino acids: CASSYAGGPGYGYTF. Written as DNA, the CDR3 is TGTGCCAGCAGTTACGCGGGGGGGCCTGGCTATGGCTACACCTTC.

This clonotype occurred a few times. The rearrangement joins TRBV27 to TRBJ1-6; D not certain. Germline CDR1 MNHEY, CDR2 SMNVEV (reference sequence). The CDR3 sequence is 14 residues long. Between the trimmed V and J ends, which lost 8 bases and 8 bases, there was a span of 16 bases. In DNA, the CDR3 is TGTGCCAGCGCGCCGGGCCCCTTCTATTCACCCCTCCACTTT. As protein: CASAPGPFYSPLHF.

J is TRBJ2-3 and V is TRBV12-3 or TRBV12-4, with 7 bases matching TRBD2. The CDR3 contains 17 residues. J was trimmed by 0 bases and V by 3 bases; bases with no gene match: 9. DNA for the CDR3: TGTGCCAGCAGTTTTCGGGGCGGGGGTGGGAGCACAGATACGCAGTATTTT. This codes for CASSFRGGGGSTDTQYF.

This clonotype has a count of ten or more. V gene TRBV7-2 combines with J gene TRBJ2-7, with 10 nucleotides matching TRBD2. J gave up 2 bases and V 4 bases, and 5 bases lay outside the gene matches. This CDR3 region has 15 residues. CDR1 and CDR2 (germline): SGHTA, FQGNSA. The CDR3 protein is CASSSIAGGPYEQYF. CDR3 DNA: TGTGCCAGCAGCTCAATAGCGGGGGGCCCCTACGAGCAGTACTTC.